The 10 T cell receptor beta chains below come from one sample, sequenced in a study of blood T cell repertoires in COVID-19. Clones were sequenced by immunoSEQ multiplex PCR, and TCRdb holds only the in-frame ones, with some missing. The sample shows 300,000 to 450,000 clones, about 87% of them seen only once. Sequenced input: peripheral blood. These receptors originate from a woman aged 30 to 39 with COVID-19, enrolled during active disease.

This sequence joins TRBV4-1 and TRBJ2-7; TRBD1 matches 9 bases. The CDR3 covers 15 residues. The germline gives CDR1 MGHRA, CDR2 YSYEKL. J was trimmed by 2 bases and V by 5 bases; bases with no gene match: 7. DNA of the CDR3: TGCGCCAGCAGCACCCAAGGGACAGGGACCTACGAGCAGTACTTC. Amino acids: CASSTQGTGTYEQYF.

In DNA form, the CDR3 reads TGCAGCGTTGAAGCCGCCGACAGGGGCTACGAGCAGTACTTC. This translates into CSVEAADRGYEQYF. The V and J genes are TRBV29-1 and TRBJ2-7; 8 positions match TRBD1. J was trimmed by 3 bases and V by 1 base; bases with no gene match: 5. Germline CDR1 SQVTM, CDR2 ANQGSEA. The CDR3 consists of 14 residues.

The CDR3 loop reads CATSDRVGSGSYNEQFF. CDR3 DNA sequence: TGTGCCACCAGTGACCGGGTCGGTAGCGGGAGTTACAATGAGCAGTTCTTC. V usage is TRBV24-1 and J usage is TRBJ2-1; 9 bases align to TRBD2. Trimming cost V 4 bases and J 4 bases; bases outside gene matches: 10. In germline, CDR1 is KGHDR, CDR2 SFDVKD. The CDR3 has 17 residues.

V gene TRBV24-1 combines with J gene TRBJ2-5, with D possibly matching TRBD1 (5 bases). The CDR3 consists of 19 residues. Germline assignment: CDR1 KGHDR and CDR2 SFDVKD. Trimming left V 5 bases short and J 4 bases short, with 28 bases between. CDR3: CATSAMTVLGQRGRETQYF. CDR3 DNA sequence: TGTGCCACCAGTGCGATGACAGTTTTGGGCCAGCGTGGGCGAGAGACCCAGTACTTC.

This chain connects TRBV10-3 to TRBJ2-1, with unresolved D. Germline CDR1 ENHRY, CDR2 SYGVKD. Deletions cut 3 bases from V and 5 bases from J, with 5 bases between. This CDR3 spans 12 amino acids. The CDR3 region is CAISDRNNEQFF. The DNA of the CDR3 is TGTGCCATCAGTGACAGGAACAATGAGCAGTTCTTC.

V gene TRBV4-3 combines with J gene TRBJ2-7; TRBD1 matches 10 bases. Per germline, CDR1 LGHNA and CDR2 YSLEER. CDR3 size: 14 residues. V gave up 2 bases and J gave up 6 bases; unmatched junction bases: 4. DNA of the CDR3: TGCGCCAGCAGCCAACGGGGACAGGGGAGCGAGCAGTACTTC. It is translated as CASSQRGQGSEQYF.

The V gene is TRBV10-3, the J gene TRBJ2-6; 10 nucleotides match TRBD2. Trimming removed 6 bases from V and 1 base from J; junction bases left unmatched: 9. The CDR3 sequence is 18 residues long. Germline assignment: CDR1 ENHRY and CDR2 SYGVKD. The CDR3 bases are TGTGCCATCAGGGCCGGACTAGCGGAGGGGTCTGGGGCCAACGTCCTGACTTTC. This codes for CAIRAGLAEGSGANVLTF.

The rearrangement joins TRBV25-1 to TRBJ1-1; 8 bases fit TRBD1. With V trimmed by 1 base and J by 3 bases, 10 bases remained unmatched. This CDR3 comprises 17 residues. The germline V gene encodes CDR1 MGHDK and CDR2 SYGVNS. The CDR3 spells CASSESGARGQDTEAFF. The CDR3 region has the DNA TGTGCCAGCAGTGAATCGGGGGCCAGGGGGCAGGACACTGAAGCTTTCTTT.

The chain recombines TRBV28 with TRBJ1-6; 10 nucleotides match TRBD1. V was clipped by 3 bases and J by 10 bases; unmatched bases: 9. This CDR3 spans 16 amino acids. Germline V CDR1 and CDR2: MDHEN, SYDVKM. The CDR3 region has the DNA TGTGCCAGCAGTTTCTCGACAGGGGGCGAAGGATCACCCCTCCACTTT. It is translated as CASSFSTGGEGSPLHF.

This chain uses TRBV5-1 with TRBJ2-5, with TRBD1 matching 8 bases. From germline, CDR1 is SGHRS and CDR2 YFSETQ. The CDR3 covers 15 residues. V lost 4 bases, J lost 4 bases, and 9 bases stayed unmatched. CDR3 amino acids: CASSGTTGDGETQYF. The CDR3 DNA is TGCGCCAGCAGCGGGACGACAGGGGATGGAGAGACCCAGTACTTC.